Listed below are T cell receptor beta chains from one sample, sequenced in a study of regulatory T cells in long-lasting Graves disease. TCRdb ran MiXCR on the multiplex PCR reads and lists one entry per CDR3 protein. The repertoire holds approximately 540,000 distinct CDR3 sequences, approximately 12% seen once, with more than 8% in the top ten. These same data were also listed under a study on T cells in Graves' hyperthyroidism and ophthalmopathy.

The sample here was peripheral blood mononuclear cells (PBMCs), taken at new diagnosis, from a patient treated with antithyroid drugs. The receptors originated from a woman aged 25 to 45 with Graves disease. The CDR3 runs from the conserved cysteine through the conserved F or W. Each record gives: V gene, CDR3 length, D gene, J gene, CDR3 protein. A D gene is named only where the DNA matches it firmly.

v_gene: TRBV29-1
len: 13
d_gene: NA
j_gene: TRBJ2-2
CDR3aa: CSVARGPGGELFF

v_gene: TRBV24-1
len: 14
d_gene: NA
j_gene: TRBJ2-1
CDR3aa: CATRGGAGYSEQFF

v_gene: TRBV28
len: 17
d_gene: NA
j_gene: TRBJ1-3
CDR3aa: CASSLYAQDSSGNTIYF

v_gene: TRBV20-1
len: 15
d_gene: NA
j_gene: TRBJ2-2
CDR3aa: CSATRPDINTGELFF

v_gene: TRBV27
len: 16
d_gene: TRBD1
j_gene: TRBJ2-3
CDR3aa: CASSKITGAITDTQYF

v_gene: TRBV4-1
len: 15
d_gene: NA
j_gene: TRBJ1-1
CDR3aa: CASSYRQVMYTEAFF

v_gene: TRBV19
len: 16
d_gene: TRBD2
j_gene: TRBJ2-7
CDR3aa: CASSSLLAGGVYEQYF

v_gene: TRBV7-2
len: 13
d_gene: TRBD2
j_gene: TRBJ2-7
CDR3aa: CASGLAGEYEQYF

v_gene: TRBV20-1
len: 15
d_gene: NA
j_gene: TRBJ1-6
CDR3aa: CSAHGSPTVYSPLHF

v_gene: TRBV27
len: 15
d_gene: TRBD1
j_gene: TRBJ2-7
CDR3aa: CASSLSGQGTYEQYF

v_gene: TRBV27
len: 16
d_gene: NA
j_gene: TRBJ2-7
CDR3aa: CASSFGWRISGYEQYF

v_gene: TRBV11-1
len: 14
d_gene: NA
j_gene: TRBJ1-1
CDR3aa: CASSLIRGNTEAFF

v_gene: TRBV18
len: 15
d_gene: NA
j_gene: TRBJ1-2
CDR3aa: CASSSTLNSNYGYTF

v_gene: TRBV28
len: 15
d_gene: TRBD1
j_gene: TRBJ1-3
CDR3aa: CATYAEGASGNTIYF

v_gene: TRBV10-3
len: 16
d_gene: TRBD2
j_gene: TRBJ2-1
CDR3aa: CAIRNETSGWDGEQFF

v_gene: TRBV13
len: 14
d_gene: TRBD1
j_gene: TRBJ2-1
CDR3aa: CASSPDRGYNEQFF

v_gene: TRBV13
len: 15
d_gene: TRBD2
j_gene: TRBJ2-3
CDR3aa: CASSLLAGVKDTQYF

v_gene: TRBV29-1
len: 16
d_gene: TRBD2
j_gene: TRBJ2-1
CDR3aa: CSVEDVAGRSYNEQFF

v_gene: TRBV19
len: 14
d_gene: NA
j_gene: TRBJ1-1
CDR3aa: CASRWGAPNTEAFF

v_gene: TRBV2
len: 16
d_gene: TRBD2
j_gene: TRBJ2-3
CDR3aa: CASSRGLAGGTDTQYF

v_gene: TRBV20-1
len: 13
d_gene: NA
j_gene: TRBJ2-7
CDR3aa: CSARDRVLRRKYF

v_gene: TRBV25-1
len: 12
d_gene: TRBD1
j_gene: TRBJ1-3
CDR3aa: CASIGGGNTIYF

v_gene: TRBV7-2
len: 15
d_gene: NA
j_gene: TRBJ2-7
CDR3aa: CASSSGGAHSYEQYF

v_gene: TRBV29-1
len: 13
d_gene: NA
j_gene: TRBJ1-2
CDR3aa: CSVNRATDDGYTF

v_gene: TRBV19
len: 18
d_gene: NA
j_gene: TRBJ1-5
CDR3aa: CASSMYPGLRGGNQPQHF

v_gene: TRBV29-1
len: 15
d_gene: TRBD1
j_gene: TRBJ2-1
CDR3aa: CSVQDRDRGKDEQFF

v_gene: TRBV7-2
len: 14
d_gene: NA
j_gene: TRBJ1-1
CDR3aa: CASSLDQGTSEAFF

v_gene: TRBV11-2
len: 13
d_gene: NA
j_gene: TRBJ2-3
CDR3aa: CASSLRAGDTQYF

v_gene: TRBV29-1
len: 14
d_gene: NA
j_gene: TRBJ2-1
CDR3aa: CSVDSGEPYNEQFF

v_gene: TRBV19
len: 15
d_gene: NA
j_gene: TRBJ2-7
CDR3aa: CASSIRDRYSYEQYF

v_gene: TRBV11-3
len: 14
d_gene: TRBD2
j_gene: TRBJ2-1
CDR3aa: CASSLGGAGDEQFF

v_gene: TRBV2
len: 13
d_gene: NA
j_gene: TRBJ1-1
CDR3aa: CASSRDWNTEAFF

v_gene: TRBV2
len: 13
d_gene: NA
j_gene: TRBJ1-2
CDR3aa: CASSEAGDYGYTF

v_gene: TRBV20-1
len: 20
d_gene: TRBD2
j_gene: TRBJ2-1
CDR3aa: CSARDALGLAGGLSYNEQFF

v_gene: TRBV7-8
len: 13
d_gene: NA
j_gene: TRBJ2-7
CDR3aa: CASSLGNYYEQYF

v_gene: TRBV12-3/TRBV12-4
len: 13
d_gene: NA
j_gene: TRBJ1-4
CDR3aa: CASSPGWSEKLFF

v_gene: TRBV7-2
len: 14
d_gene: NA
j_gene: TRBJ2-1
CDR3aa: CASSLTGAGRSQFF

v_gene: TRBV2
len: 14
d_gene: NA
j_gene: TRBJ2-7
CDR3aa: CASSVSQTSYEQYF

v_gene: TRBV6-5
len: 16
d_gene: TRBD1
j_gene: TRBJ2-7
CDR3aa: CASSYPARQGNYEQYF

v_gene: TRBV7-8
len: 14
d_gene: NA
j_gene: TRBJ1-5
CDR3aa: CASSFQQGNQPQHF

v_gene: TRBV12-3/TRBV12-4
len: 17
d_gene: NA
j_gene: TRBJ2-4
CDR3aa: CASSFPLGVLAKNIQYF

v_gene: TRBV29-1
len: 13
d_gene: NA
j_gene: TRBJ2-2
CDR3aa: CSSSGVNTGELFF

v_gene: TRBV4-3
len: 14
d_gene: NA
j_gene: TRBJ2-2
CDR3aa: CASSPAWGPGELFF

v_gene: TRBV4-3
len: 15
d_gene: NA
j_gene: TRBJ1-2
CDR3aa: CASSQDWRTNYGYTF

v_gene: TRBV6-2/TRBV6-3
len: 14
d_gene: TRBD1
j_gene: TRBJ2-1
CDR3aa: CASSNRGQGGEQFF

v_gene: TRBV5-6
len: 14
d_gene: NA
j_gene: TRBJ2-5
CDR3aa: CASSQGGYQETQYF

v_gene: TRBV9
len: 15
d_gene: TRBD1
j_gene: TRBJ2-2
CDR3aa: CASSVVTGATGELFF

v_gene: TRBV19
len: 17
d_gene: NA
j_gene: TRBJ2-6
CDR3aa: CASSIAAVDSGANVLTF

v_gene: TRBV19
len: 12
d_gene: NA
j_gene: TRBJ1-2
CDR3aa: CASSMRPEGYTF

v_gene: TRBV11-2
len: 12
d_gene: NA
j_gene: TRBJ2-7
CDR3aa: CASSFTSHEQYF

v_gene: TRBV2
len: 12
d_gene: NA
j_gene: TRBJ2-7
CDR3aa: CASGGSSYEQYF

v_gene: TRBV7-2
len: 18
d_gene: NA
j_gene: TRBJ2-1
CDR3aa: CASSFPVLWGGTDNEQFF

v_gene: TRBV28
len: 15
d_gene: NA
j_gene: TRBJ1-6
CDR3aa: CASSPPGANNSPLHF

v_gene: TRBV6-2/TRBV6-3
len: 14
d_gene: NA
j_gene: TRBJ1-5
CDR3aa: CASSQTGYAQPQHF

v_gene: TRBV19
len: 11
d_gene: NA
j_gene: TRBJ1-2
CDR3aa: CASSLRGGYTF

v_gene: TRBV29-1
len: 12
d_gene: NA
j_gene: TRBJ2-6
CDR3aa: CSVQTGANVLTF

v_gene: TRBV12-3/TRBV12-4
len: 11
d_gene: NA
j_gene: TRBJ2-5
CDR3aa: CASNGGETQYF